Listed here are 5 T cell receptor beta chains from one sample, sequenced in a study of Graves' ophthalmopathy and Graves' hyperthyroidism. Beta-chain TCR CDR3 regions were amplified from RNA transcripts. RT-PCR was first run with HTBI primers, then multiplex PCR in a second round. TCRdb itself ran the multiplex PCR reads through MiXCR, one entry per CDR3 protein. The table has about 1.1 million distinct CDR3 sequences, 35% to 40% seen once. Sequenced material: peripheral blood or thyroid tissue (not recorded which). These receptors were obtained from an adult man with Graves' hyperthyroidism.

The sample holds many counts of this clonotype. The chain combines TRBV29-1 with TRBJ2-2, with no clear D. CDR1 and CDR2 (germline): SQVTM, ANQGSEA. This CDR3 is built from 12 residues. Trimming cost V 7 bases and J 4 bases, with 10 bases left between them. The CDR3 coding sequence is TGCAGCGGAACAGCGTTCACCGGGGAGCTGTTTTTT. Amino acid sequence: CSGTAFTGELFF.

This clonotype was counted between two and nine times. The chain carries TRBV19 and TRBJ1-4, with unresolved D. V was shortened by 9 bases and J by 5 bases, with 13 bases between the two germline ends. Germline V gene lookup returns CDR1 LNHDA and CDR2 SQIVND (reference sequence). The CDR3 runs to 13 residues. CDR3 in amino acids: CASTHQSNEKLFF. For the CDR3, the DNA is TGTGCCAGCACGCACCAGAGCAATGAAAAACTGTTTTTT.

The CDR3 nucleotides are TGTGCCAGCAGCCAACTACCCCTGGACCGAGGCTCTGAAGCTTTCTTT. Its protein is CASSQLPLDRGSEAFF. This chain joins TRBV7-9 and TRBJ1-1; D unresolved. CDR3 size: 16 residues. Trimming took 5 bases from V and 6 from J, leaving 22 bases between them. CDR1 is SEHNR and CDR2 is FQNEAQ in the germline V gene (reference sequence).

This clonotype has a handful of counts. This chain links TRBV20-1 with TRBJ1-1; D not resolved. Trimming removed 0 bases from V and 7 bases from J, with 15 bases in between. Germline CDR1 DFQATT, CDR2 SNEGSKA (reference sequence). The CDR3 sequence is 14 residues long. CDR3 sequence reads: CSARDNKRIGEAFF. CDR3 bases: TGCAGTGCTAGAGATAATAAACGGATAGGTGAAGCTTTCTTT.

A note on this clonotype: Germline and junction disagree at one end, which may indicate a read error. This chain links TRBV5-1 with TRBJ1-2; D is undetermined. The CDR3 has 13 amino acids. Per germline, CDR1 SGHRS and CDR2 YFSETQ. The CDR3 bases are TGCGCCAGCAGAATGGAGCCAAGCAATGGCTGCACCTTC. Encoded protein: CASRMEPSNGCTF.